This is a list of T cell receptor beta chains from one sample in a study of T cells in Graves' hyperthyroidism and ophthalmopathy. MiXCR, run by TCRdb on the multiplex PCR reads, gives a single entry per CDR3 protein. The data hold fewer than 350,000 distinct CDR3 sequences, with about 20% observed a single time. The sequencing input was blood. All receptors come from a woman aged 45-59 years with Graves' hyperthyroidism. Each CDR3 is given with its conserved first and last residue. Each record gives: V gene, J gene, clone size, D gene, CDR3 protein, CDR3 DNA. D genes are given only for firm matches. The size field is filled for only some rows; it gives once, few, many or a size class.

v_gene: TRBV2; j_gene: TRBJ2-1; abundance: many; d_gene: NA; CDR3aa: CASSVGGVSYNEQFF; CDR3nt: TGTGCCAGCAGCGTTGGTGGGGTCTCCTACAATGAGCAGTTCTTC
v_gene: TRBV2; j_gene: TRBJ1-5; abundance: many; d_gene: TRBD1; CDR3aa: CASRGTGSNQPQHF; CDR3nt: TGTGCCAGCAGGGGGACAGGGAGTAATCAGCCCCAGCATTTT
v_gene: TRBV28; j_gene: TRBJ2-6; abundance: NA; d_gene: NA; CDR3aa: CASSLRSVSSGANVLTF; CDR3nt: TGTGCCAGCAGTTTACGGTCTGTGAGCTCTGGGGCCAACGTCCTGACTTTC
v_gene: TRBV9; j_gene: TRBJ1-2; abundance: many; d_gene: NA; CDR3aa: CASSVAREQTSYGYTF; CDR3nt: TGTGCCAGCAGCGTAGCTAGAGAACAGACCAGCTATGGCTACACCTTC
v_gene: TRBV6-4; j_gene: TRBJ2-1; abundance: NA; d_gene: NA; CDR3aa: CASSRDRRVNEQFF; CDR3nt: TGTGCCAGCAGTCGGGACCGACGGGTCAATGAGCAGTTCTTC
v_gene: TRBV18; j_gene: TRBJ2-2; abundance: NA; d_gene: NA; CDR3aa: CASSLRRGTGELFF; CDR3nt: TGTGCCAGCTCTCTTAGACGGGGCACCGGGGAGCTGTTTTTT
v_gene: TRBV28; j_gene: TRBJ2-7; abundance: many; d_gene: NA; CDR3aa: CASSLRGHPYEQYF; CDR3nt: TGTGCCAGCAGTTTACGCGGGCATCCGTACGAGCAGTACTTC
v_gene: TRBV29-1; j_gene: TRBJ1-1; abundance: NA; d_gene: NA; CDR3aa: CSVDQGSTEAFF; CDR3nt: TGCAGCGTTGATCAGGGAAGCACTGAAGCTTTCTTT
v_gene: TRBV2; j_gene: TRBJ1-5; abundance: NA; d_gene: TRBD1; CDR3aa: CASTGGSDNQPQHF; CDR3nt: TGTGCCAGCACAGGGGGCAGCGACAATCAGCCCCAGCATTTT
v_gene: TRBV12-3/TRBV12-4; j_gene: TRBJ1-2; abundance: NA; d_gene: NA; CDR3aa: CASSRGYGYTF; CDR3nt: TGTGCCAGCAGTCGGGGCTATGGCTACACCTTC
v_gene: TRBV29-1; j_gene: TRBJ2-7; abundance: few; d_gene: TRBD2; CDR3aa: CSVEEPIGAGALYEQYF; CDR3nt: TGCAGCGTTGAAGAACCGATTGGAGCGGGAGCCCTCTACGAGCAGTACTTC
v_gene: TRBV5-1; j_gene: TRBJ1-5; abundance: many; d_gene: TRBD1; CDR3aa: CASSLGQGTGQPQHF; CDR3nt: TGCGCCAGCAGCTTGGGACAGGGGACAGGTCAGCCCCAGCATTTT
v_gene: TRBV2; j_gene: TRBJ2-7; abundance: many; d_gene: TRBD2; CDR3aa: CASSAGRGYEQYF; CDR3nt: TGTGCCAGCAGCGCGGGGAGGGGCTACGAGCAGTACTTC
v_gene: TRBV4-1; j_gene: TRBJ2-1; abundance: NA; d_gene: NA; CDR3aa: CASSQEWRERYNEQFF; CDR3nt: TGCGCCAGCAGCCAAGAGTGGAGGGAGCGATACAATGAGCAGTTCTTC
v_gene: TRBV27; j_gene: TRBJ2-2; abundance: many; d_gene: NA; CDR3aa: CASSAPHRTGELFF; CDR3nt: TGTGCCAGCAGCGCCCCACACAGGACCGGGGAGCTGTTTTTT
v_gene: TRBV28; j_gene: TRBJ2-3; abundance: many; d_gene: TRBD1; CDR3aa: CASSVIQGATDTQYF; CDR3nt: TGTGCCAGCAGTGTCATTCAGGGGGCGACAGATACGCAGTATTTT
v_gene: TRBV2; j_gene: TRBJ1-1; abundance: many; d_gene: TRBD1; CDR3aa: CASSGTGGTEAFF; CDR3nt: TGTGCCAGCAGTGGGACAGGGGGCACTGAAGCTTTCTTT
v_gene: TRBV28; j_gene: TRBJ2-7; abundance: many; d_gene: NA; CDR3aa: CASSFRVLDEQYF; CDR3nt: TGTGCCAGCAGTTTTAGGGTCCTAGACGAGCAGTACTTC
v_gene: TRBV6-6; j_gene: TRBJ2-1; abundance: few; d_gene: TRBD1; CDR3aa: CASSYSLGQIYNEQFF; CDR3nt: TGTGCCAGCAGTTACTCCCTGGGACAGATATACAATGAGCAGTTCTTC
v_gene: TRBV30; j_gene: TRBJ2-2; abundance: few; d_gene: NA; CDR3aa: CAWMAGAGELFF; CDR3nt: TGTGCCTGGATGGCAGGGGCCGGGGAGCTGTTTTTT
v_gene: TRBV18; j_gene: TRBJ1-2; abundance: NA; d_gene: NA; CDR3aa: CASSPGGDVGYTF; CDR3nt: TGTGCCAGCTCACCAGGGGGGGATGTAGGCTACACCTTC
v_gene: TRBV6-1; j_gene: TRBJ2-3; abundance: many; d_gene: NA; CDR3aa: CAAKTADTQYF; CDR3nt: TGTGCCGCGAAGACGGCGGATACGCAGTATTTT
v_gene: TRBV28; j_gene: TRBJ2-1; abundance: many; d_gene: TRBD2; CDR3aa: CASSGPSGSGEQFF; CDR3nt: TGTGCCAGCAGTGGGCCTAGCGGGAGTGGTGAGCAGTTCTTC
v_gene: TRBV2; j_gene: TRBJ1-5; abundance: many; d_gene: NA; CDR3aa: CASSADRNNQPQHF; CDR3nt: TGTGCCAGCAGTGCTGACAGGAACAATCAGCCCCAGCATTTT
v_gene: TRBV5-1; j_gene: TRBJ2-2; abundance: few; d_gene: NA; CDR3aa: CASSPYLAGTYTGELFF; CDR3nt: TGCGCCAGCAGCCCCTACCTGGCAGGGACGTACACCGGGGAGCTGTTTTTT
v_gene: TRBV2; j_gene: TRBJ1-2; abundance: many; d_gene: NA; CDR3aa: CASSEMAAWSWGYTF; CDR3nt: TGTGCCAGCAGTGAAATGGCGGCCTGGAGTTGGGGCTACACCTTC
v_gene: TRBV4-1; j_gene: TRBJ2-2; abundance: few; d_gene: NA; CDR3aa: CASSQVDRSGELFF; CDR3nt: TGCGCCAGCAGCCAAGTGGATCGAAGCGGGGAGCTGTTTTTT
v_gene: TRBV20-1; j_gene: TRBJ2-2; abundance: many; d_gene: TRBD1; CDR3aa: CSASPQGANTGELFF; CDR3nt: TGCAGTGCTAGTCCGCAGGGGGCGAACACCGGGGAGCTGTTTTTT
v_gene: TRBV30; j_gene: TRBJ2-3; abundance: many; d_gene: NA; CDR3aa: CAWSPSRTQYF; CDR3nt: TGTGCCTGGAGTCCCTCCAGGACGCAGTATTTT
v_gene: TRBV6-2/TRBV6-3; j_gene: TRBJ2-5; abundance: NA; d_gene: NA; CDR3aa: CASTFAAEDYQETQYF; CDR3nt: TGTGCCAGCACCTTCGCCGCGGAAGACTACCAAGAGACCCAGTACTTC
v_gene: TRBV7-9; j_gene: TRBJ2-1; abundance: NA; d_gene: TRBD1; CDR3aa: CASILGQGGNEQFF; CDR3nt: TGTGCCAGCATCCTCGGACAGGGAGGAAATGAGCAGTTCTTC
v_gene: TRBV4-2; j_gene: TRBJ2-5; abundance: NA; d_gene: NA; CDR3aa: CASSPTVVGAQETQYF; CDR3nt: TGTGCCAGCAGCCCCACGGTTGTCGGTGCACAAGAGACCCAGTACTTC
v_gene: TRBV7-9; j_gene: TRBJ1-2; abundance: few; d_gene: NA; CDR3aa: CASWGAGYGYTF; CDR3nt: TGTGCCAGCTGGGGGGCGGGCTATGGCTACACCTTC
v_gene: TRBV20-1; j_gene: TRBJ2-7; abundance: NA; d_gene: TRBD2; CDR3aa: CSATGTSGSGAYEQYF; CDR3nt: TGCAGTGCTACCGGGACTAGCGGGAGCGGGGCCTACGAGCAGTACTTC
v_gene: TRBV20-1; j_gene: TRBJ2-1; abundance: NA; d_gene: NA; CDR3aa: CSAWLGSSYNEQFF; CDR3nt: TGCAGTGCTTGGCTCGGGAGCTCCTACAATGAGCAGTTCTTC
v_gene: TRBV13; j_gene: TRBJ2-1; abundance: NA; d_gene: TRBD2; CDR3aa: CASSLSSGGASDHEQFF; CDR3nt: TGTGCCAGCAGCTTGTCGAGCGGGGGGGCATCGGATCATGAGCAGTTCTTC
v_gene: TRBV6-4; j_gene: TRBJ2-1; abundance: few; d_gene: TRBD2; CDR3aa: CASSERESSYNEQFF; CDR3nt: TGTGCCAGCAGTGAGCGGGAGAGCTCCTACAATGAGCAGTTCTTC
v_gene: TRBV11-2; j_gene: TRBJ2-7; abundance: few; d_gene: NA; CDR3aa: CASSLGPLGRYEQYF; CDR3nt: TGTGCCAGCAGCTTAGGTCCCTTGGGACGGTACGAGCAGTACTTC
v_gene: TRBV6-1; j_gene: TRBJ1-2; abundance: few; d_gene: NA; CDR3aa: CASSEEIRDAVGYTF; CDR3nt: TGTGCCAGCAGTGAAGAAATAAGGGACGCTGTAGGCTACACCTTC
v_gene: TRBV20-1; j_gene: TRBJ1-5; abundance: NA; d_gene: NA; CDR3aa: CSARLGNSNQPQHF; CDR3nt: TGCAGTGCTAGATTGGGTAATAGCAATCAGCCCCAGCATTTT
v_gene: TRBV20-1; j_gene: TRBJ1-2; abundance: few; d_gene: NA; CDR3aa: CSAWPPDGYTF; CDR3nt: TGCAGTGCTTGGCCCCCCGATGGCTACACCTTC